These 32 T cell receptor beta chains were sequenced from one sample in a study of T cell responses to AZD1222 COVID-19 vaccine (dated by TCRdb to the early 2020s). What this sample's time point label stands for: baseline before first vaccination. Receptors were amplified or captured by the immunoSEQ multiplex PCR assay. TCRdb mirrors the immuneACCESS table, restricted to in-frame sequences. Some clones are absent from its copies; in checked studies, under half trace to an unresolved V gene, and the reason for the others is unknown. This sample has about 140,000 clones in its table, and 80% to 90% of those were observed once. Under 2.5% of the sample belongs to the ten largest clones. The sample consisted of peripheral blood, taken on day 0 of AZD1222 vaccination. These receptors were obtained from an adult in good health.

V and J are TRBV13 and TRBJ2-1, with D possibly TRBD2 on 5 matching bases. The CDR3 has 13 amino acids. From germline, CDR1 is PRHDT and CDR2 FYEKMQ (reference sequence). The V end lost 5 bases, the J end lost 10 bases, and 15 bases lay between the germline ends. The CDR3 spells CASSGSPTWEQFF. The CDR3 region has the DNA TGTGCCAGCAGCGGGAGTCCCACGTGGGAGCAGTTCTTC.

The chain uses TRBV4-1 and TRBJ1-5; D is unclear. The CDR3 spans 15 residues. V dropped 5 bases and J dropped 0 bases, with 11 bases sitting between them. Germline-derived CDR1 and CDR2 are MGHRA and YSYEKL. The CDR3 nucleotides are TGCGCCAGCAGCGTTCGTTTATCTAGCAATCAGCCCCAGCATTTT. The encoded protein is CASSVRLSSNQPQHF.

J is TRBJ2-2 and V is TRBV12-5; D gene uncertain. Between the trimmed V and J ends, which lost 6 bases and 8 bases, there was a span of 10 bases. The germline V gene has CDR1 LGHNT and CDR2 FRNRAP. The CDR3 length is 12 residues. The CDR3 DNA sequence: TGTGCTAGTGGACTGAATGAGGGGGAGCTGTTTTTT. Translated: CASGLNEGELFF.

The genes are TRBV30 and TRBJ1-1; 7 bases match TRBD1. The CDR3 runs to 14 residues. Looked up from germline, CDR1 is GTSNPN and CDR2 is SVGIG (reference sequence). V shed 6 bases and J 3 bases; nucleotides not matched to a gene: 10. As DNA, the CDR3 is TGTGCCTGTGACACCCGAACAGGGGACACTGAAGCTTTCTTT. Its protein is CACDTRTGDTEAFF.

The chain combines TRBV28 with TRBJ1-1; D is unresolved. V lost 6 bases, J lost 0 bases, and 11 bases lay in between. The CDR3 runs to 14 residues. From germline, CDR1 is MDHEN and CDR2 SYDVKM. The DNA of the CDR3 is TGTGCCAGCAGGGTGGATGGGATGAACACTGAAGCTTTCTTT. This codes for CASRVDGMNTEAFF.

This clone was observed a single time. Written as DNA, the CDR3 is TGCGCCAGCAGCCAAGACCCCGGGACAGTGGATAGCAATCAGCCCCAGCATTTT. This translates into CASSQDPGTVDSNQPQHF. The chain has TRBV4-1 and TRBJ1-5, with 7 bases matching TRBD1. In germline, CDR1 is MGHRA, CDR2 YSYEKL. Germline trimming cut 0 bases from V and 0 bases from J; bases unmatched to any gene: 8. The CDR3 consists of 18 residues.

The chain uses TRBV24-1 and TRBJ2-1, with 11 bases identical to TRBD1. This CDR3 has 16 amino acids. The V gene end was trimmed by 1 base and the J gene end by 6 bases; junction bases not matched to a gene: 4. Germline values: CDR1 KGHDR, CDR2 SFDVKD. In DNA form, the CDR3 reads TGTGCCACCAGTGATTTTCGGGGACAGGGGGTCAATGAGCAGTTCTTC. Its protein product is CATSDFRGQGVNEQFF.

The V gene is TRBV7-9, the J gene TRBJ2-7, with 7 bases identical to TRBD1. V shed 4 bases, J shed 2 bases, and the junction held 5 bases outside the gene matches. The germline gives CDR1 SEHNR, CDR2 FQNEAQ (reference sequence). This CDR3 comprises 14 residues. CDR3 region: CASSSGTDTYEQYF. The CDR3 DNA is TGTGCCAGCAGCTCAGGGACAGATACCTACGAGCAGTACTTC.

The CDR3 DNA is TGTGCCAGCAGAAGACAGGGGAACTCTCAGCCCCAGCATTTT. This translates into CASRRQGNSQPQHF. V is TRBV6-5 and J is TRBJ1-5; 8 nucleotides agree with TRBD1. Trimming cost V 6 bases and J 6 bases; bases outside gene matches: 7. CDR3 length equals 14 residues. Germline V CDR1 and CDR2: MNHEY, SVGAGI.

The rearrangement links TRBV25-1 to TRBJ2-3, with 9 bases identical to TRBD1. The trim removed 1 base at V and 4 bases at J, leaving 6 bases unmatched. From germline, CDR1 is MGHDK and CDR2 SYGVNS. The CDR3 is 16 residues long. CDR3 protein: CASSESRGQGSDTQYF. Written as DNA, the CDR3 is TGTGCCAGCAGTGAATCCCGGGGACAGGGATCAGATACGCAGTATTTT. Full variable domain (missing parts from reference TRBV25-1 and TRBJ2-3): EADIYQTPRYLVIGTGKKITLECSQTMGHDKMYWYQQDPGMELHLIHYSYGVNSTEKGDLSSESTVSRIRTEHFPLTLESARPSHTSQYLCASSESRGQGSDTQYFGPGTRLTVL.

The CDR3 sequence: CASSVGGSSNQPQHF. CDR3 nucleotides: TGTGCCAGCAGCGTAGGGGGGAGCTCCAATCAGCCCCAGCATTTT. The chain links TRBV9 to TRBJ1-5, with D perhaps TRBD1 (5 bases). Germline V gene sequence: CDR1 SGDLS, CDR2 YYNGEE. V lost 0 bases and J 3 bases, leaving 10 bases between the germline ends. This CDR3 spans 15 amino acids.

This clone has only one observation. The V gene is TRBV7-9, the J gene TRBJ1-5; 9 bases match TRBD1. The V gene end was trimmed by 4 bases and the J gene end by 4 bases; junction bases not matched to a gene: 5. The germline CDR1 and CDR2 sequences are SEHNR and FQNEAQ (reference sequence). This CDR3 contains 15 residues. The chain's CDR3 is CASSSTGGPNQPQHF. The CDR3 nucleotides are TGTGCCAGCAGCTCGACAGGGGGTCCAAATCAGCCCCAGCATTTT.

The V call is TRBV12-5, the J call TRBJ2-2; a weak D match, TRBD2 (7 bases). This CDR3 comprises 17 residues. Per the germline V gene, CDR1 is LGHNT and CDR2 is FRNRAP. V lost 4 bases, J lost 5 bases, and 20 bases lay in between. The CDR3 DNA follows: TGTGCTAGTGGTTCCGTCAGAGTGGGGGGGGCAACCGGGGAGCTGTTTTTT. Translating gives CASGSVRVGGATGELFF.

V and J are TRBV3-1 (or the pseudogene TRBV3-2) and TRBJ2-7; a possible D gene is TRBD2 (6 bases). The length of the CDR3 is 14 residues. The V gene lost 3 bases and the J gene lost 3 bases, with 12 bases spanning the gap. CDR1 and CDR2 (germline): LGHDT, YNNKEL (reference sequence). The CDR3 nucleotides read TGTGCCAGCAGCCAGGGCGGGATGTACTACGAGCAGTACTTC. This encodes CASSQGGMYYEQYF.

The chain joins TRBV19 to TRBJ1-5; D might be TRBD1 (5 bases). V lost 6 bases and J lost 6, with 18 bases in between. The CDR3 has 15 residues. Germline lookup yields CDR1 LNHDA and CDR2 SQIVND (reference sequence). CDR3 DNA sequence: TGTGCCAGTAGGAAAACTCGGGAGGGGTTTCAGCCCCAGCATTTT. Translation: CASRKTREGFQPQHF.

Note on this clone: Within the sample, other DNA sequences also encode this same CDR3. The chain links TRBV12-3 or TRBV12-4 to TRBJ1-1; the D is unclear. The CDR3 has 12 amino acids. V shed 3 bases and J shed 0 bases, with 2 bases lying between them. The CDR3 DNA follows: TGTGCCAGCAGTTTTTTGAACACTGAAGCTTTCTTT. It codes for CASSFLNTEAFF.

The genes are TRBV7-8 and TRBJ1-5, with D unclear. Trimming removed 2 bases from V and 2 bases from J, with 10 bases in between. There are 15 residues in the CDR3. Germline V gene data show CDR1 as SGHVS and CDR2 as FQNEAQ. In nucleotides, the CDR3 is TGTGCCAGCAGCTTAAGGCCTTGGGGCAATCAGCCCCAGCATTTT. It yields the protein CASSLRPWGNQPQHF.

V is TRBV12-3 or TRBV12-4 and J is TRBJ2-7; perhaps TRBD2 as D (6 bases). CDR3 length: 13 residues. Deletions cut 7 bases from V and 0 bases from J, with 10 bases between. CDR3 coding DNA: TGTGCCAGCACCGGGACTGACTCCTACGAGCAGTACTTC. Its translation: CASTGTDSYEQYF.

V is TRBV28 and J is TRBJ1-4; 8 nucleotides match TRBD1. This CDR3 is built from 15 residues. Germline V gives CDR1 MDHEN, CDR2 SYDVKM. With 1 base clipped from V and 8 bases from J, the junction kept 6 bases outside the gene matches. The DNA for the CDR3 is TGTGCCAGCAGTTTATCTCCACAGGGGGGAGAAAAACTGTTTTTT. Translating gives CASSLSPQGGEKLFF. The full variable domain, in which reference TRBV28 and TRBJ1-4 provide the parts outside the CDR3, is DVKVTQSSRYLVKRTGEKVFLECVQDMDHENMFWYRQDPGLGLRLIYFSYDVKMKEKGDIPEGYSVSREKKERFSLILESASTNQTSMYLCASSLSPQGGEKLFFGSGTQLSVL.

This clone was seen a few times. This chain uses TRBV6-5 with TRBJ1-3; D remains ambiguous. This CDR3 region has 14 residues. Looked up from germline, CDR1 is MNHEY and CDR2 is SVGAGI. Between the trimmed V and J ends, which lost 6 bases and 0 bases, there was a span of 9 bases. CDR3 loop: CASRIKLSGNTIYF. The CDR3 DNA sequence: TGTGCCAGCAGAATCAAGCTCTCTGGAAACACCATATATTTT.

V and J are TRBV4-1 and TRBJ1-4; D may be TRBD1 (5 bases). Germline CDR1 is MGHRA and CDR2 is YSYEKL. CDR3 length equals 15 residues. V lost 0 bases and J lost 9, with 14 bases in between. CDR3 coding DNA: TGCGCCAGCAGCCAAGAGGGGGAGGTGGGGCAAAAACTGTTTTTT. Amino acid sequence: CASSQEGEVGQKLFF.

The rearrangement links TRBV6-5 to TRBJ1-2; tentatively, D is TRBD1 (5 bases). The CDR3 runs 14 residues. Trimming took off 0 bases at V and 4 bases at J, with 9 bases between the two ends. Germline V gives CDR1 MNHEY, CDR2 SVGAGI. The CDR3 nucleotides read TGTGCCAGCAGTTACTCGGACAAACCCTATGGCTACACCTTC. It translates to CASSYSDKPYGYTF.

The CDR3: CASSQGTRAYEQYF. CDR3 coding DNA: TGCGCCAGCAGCCAAGGGACTAGAGCCTACGAGCAGTACTTC. The rearrangement links TRBV4-1 to TRBJ2-7; 7 positions match TRBD2. The CDR3 sequence is 14 residues long. With 1 base clipped from V and 2 bases from J, the junction kept 2 bases outside the gene matches. Germline lookup yields CDR1 MGHRA and CDR2 YSYEKL.

V is TRBV30 and J is TRBJ2-2; no firm D call. Germline CDR1 and CDR2: GTSNPN and SVGIG (reference sequence). Between the trimmed V and J ends, which lost 4 bases and 4 bases, there was a span of 16 bases. The CDR3 runs to 15 residues. CDR3 region: CAWTLTRRATGELFF. In DNA form, the CDR3 reads TGTGCCTGGACACTCACCCGCCGGGCCACCGGGGAGCTGTTTTTT.

The V and J genes are TRBV19 and TRBJ2-7; 8 bases fit TRBD2. This CDR3 has 16 residues. CDR1 and CDR2 (germline): LNHDA, SQIVND (reference sequence). V lost 4 bases to trimming and J lost 0 bases; unmatched junction nucleotides: 8. This CDR3 is CASSRKRELSSYEQYF. CDR3 sequence (DNA): TGTGCCAGTAGTAGGAAGCGGGAGTTGAGCTCCTACGAGCAGTACTTC.

This chain connects TRBV7-5 to TRBJ2-7. TRBV7-5 is shown as a pseudogene. The CDR3 totals 14 residues. The CDR3: CVRSLKGMAYEQYF. CDR3 sequence (DNA): TGTGTCAGAAGCCTTAAAGGGATGGCCTACGAGCAGTACTTC.

This clone was observed once. J is TRBJ2-3 and V is TRBV20-1, with D perhaps matching TRBD1 or TRBD2 (5 bases each). The V gene's germline CDR1 is DFQATT and CDR2 SNEGSKA (reference sequence). The germline V and J ends were trimmed by 3 bases and 6 bases, with 19 bases remaining between them. CDR3 length equals 15 residues. The CDR3, as DNA: TGCAGTGCTAGTCCAACTAGTTCTGGGGCGGATACGCAGTATTTT. Protein sequence: CSASPTSSGADTQYF.

V and J are TRBV10-2 and TRBJ1-2; D perhaps matches TRBD1 (5 bases). The V and J ends lost 1 base and 6 bases respectively, with 12 bases between them. Germline CDR1 is WSHSY and CDR2 is SAAADI. The CDR3 has 14 residues. The CDR3 spells CASSELLGADGYTF. In DNA, the CDR3 is TGCGCCAGCAGTGAGTTATTAGGGGCGGATGGCTACACCTTC.

The gene calls are TRBV5-4 and TRBJ2-1; either TRBD1 or TRBD2 may supply D (5 bases each). The CDR3 is 14 amino acids. Germline V gene lookup returns CDR1 SGHNT and CDR2 YYREEE (reference sequence). Between the trimmed V and J ends, which lost 0 bases and 10 bases, there was a span of 14 bases. The CDR3: CASSLESGRGEQFF. For the CDR3, the DNA is TGTGCCAGCAGCTTGGAGTCGGGACGTGGGGAGCAGTTCTTC.

V gene TRBV9 combines with J gene TRBJ1-1; 7 bases align to TRBD1. The germline CDR1 and CDR2 sequences are SGDLS and YYNGEE. The CDR3 is made up of 15 amino acids. The ends lost 7 bases at V and 4 bases at J; junction bases unmatched: 13. CDR3 in DNA: TGTGCCAGCGGGACAGCGGAGGTTTCGGGCACTGAAGCTTTCTTT. Protein product: CASGTAEVSGTEAFF.

This clone has a handful of counts. The chain recombines TRBV5-1 with TRBJ1-1; TRBD1 is a possible D gene (5 bases). Trimming cost V 0 bases and J 4 bases, with 16 bases left between them. The CDR3 covers 16 residues. CDR1 and CDR2 from the germline V gene are SGHRS and YFSETQ. CDR3 in DNA: TGCGCCAGCAGCTTGGCCGGGACCGCTGGGGGCACTGAAGCTTTCTTT. It is translated as CASSLAGTAGGTEAFF. The full variable domain, rest sourced from reference TRBV5-1 and TRBJ1-1, is KAGVTQTPRYLIKTRGQQVTLSCSPISGHRSVSWYQQTPGQGLQFLFEYFSETQRNKGNFPGRFSGRQFSNSRSEMNVSTLELGDSALYLCASSLAGTAGGTEAFFGQGTRLTVV.

CDR3 sequence (DNA): TGTGCCAGTAGCCCTATTAGGTCGGGACGGGAGAATCAGCCCCAGCATTTT. Residues: CASSPIRSGRENQPQHF. The rearrangement links TRBV19 to TRBJ1-5, with D possibly being TRBD1 (5 bases). This CDR3 contains 17 residues. CDR1 LNHDA and CDR2 SQIVND come from the germline V gene (reference sequence). Deletions cut 6 bases from V and 4 bases from J, with 22 bases between.